The 14 T cell receptor beta chains below come from one sample, sequenced in a study of shared clonotypes between healthy human individuals. Libraries were prepared by immunoSEQ multiplex PCR; TCRdb keeps only in-frame clonotypes and omits some of them. Of 1,400,000 or so clones in the sample, around 98.5% were seen once. Specimen: naive CD4+ T cells sorted from blood. Sample subset: CD45RA+ positively selected. These receptors all come from a man aged 25 to 40 in good health.

The rearrangement uses TRBV19 and TRBJ1-2; D not certain. This CDR3 has 15 amino acids. Germline V lookup: CDR1 LNHDA, CDR2 SQIVND (reference sequence). Deletions cut 7 bases from V and 0 bases from J, with 15 bases between. The CDR3 nucleotides are TGTGCCAGTACACCTACGGGCATCTCTAACTATGGCTACACCTTC. It codes for CASTPTGISNYGYTF.

In DNA form, the CDR3 reads TGTGCCAGCAGCTTGTTGTTACAGCCCCAGCATTTT. It encodes CASSLLLQPQHF. The rearrangement links TRBV5-8 to TRBJ1-5; D is unclear. The CDR3 consists of 12 residues. V lost 1 base, J lost 7 bases, and 6 bases lay in between. Germline CDR1 reads SGHTS; CDR2 reads YDEGEE.

Turning to this clone: The sample carries other DNA sequences with the same CDR3. V usage is TRBV28 and J usage is TRBJ2-7; possibly TRBD1 or TRBD2 for D (6 bases each). This CDR3 has 12 amino acids. Per the germline V gene, CDR1 is MDHEN and CDR2 is SYDVKM. With 9 bases removed from V and 2 bases from J, the gap between germline ends came to 11 bases. The CDR3 coding sequence is TGTGCCAGTACGGGGGCCACCTACGAGCAGTACTTC. Its translation is CASTGATYEQYF.

The V call is TRBV10-3, the J call TRBJ2-5; D gene ambiguous. Trimming pared 5 bases from V and 5 bases from J, leaving 12 bases between. The CDR3 is made up of 13 amino acids. The germline CDR1 and CDR2 sequences are ENHRY and SYGVKD. The CDR3 DNA reads as TGTGCCATCAGTTACACCTCCGGCGAGACCCAGTACTTC. This sequence encodes CAISYTSGETQYF.

The V gene is TRBV18, the J gene TRBJ1-1; no firm D call. V lost 0 bases and J 4 bases, leaving 12 bases between the germline ends. The germline gives CDR1 KGHSH, CDR2 LQKENI. The CDR3 spans 15 residues. CDR3 region: CASSPPRGVGTEAFF. CDR3 in DNA: TGTGCCAGCTCACCACCGCGTGGGGTAGGCACTGAAGCTTTCTTT.

The rearrangement uses TRBV30 and TRBJ2-4; possible D gene TRBD2, 5 bases. V lost 0 bases, J lost 1 base, and 10 bases lay in between. From germline, CDR1 is GTSNPN and CDR2 SVGIG (reference sequence). This CDR3 contains 15 residues. As DNA, the CDR3 is TGTGCCTGGAGTGTCTCCCTAGCTGCCAAAAACATTCAGTACTTC. Translating gives CAWSVSLAAKNIQYF.

The V call is TRBV5-4, the J call TRBJ1-5; no clear D. CDR3 length: 14 amino acids. Germline assignment: CDR1 SGHNT and CDR2 YYREEE (reference sequence). V lost 4 bases, J lost 5 bases, and 13 bases lay in between. CDR3 residues: CASSLDMRDQPQHF. The DNA of the CDR3 is TGTGCCAGCAGCCTCGACATGAGAGATCAGCCCCAGCATTTT. Together with reference TRBV5-4 and TRBJ1-5, the CDR3 gives the full variable domain: ETGVTQSPTHLIKTRGQQVTLRCSSQSGHNTVSWYQQALGQGPQFIFQYYREEENGRGNFPPRFSGLQFPNYSSELNVNALELDDSALYLCASSLDMRDQPQHFGDGTRLSIL.

This clone was seen just once. This chain links TRBV9 with TRBJ1-2; tentatively, D is TRBD1 (6 bases). CDR3 length: 16 amino acids. CDR1 and CDR2 (germline): SGDLS, YYNGEE. The V end lost 4 bases, the J end lost 2 bases, and 18 bases lay between the germline ends. CDR3 coding DNA: TGTGCCAGCAGCCCCCCCAGGGGCGCGGAAAACTATGGCTACACCTTC. It translates to CASSPPRGAENYGYTF.

The chain is built from TRBV9 and TRBJ1-5; D is perhaps TRBD1 (5 bases). Trimming stripped 0 bases from V and 6 bases from J, with 13 bases between. Germline V gives CDR1 SGDLS, CDR2 YYNGEE. The CDR3 length is 15 residues. CDR3: CASSVDEGLGQPQHF. Here the CDR3 DNA reads TGTGCCAGCAGCGTAGATGAGGGGTTGGGTCAGCCCCAGCATTTT.

The V call is TRBV11-2, the J call TRBJ1-5, with D maybe TRBD1 (6 bases). V lost 6 bases, J lost 6 bases, and 18 bases lay in between. The CDR3 is made up of 15 amino acids. Germline CDR1 and CDR2: SGHAT and FQNNGV. The CDR3 region is CASSPGLGGRQPQHF. The CDR3 bases are TGTGCCAGCAGTCCAGGCTTGGGGGGGCGTCAGCCCCAGCATTTT.

About this clone itself: Compared with germline, one end of the junction differs, possibly owing to a read error. This chain joins TRBV27 and TRBJ2-7; TRBD2 might be the D (6 bases). The CDR3 covers 16 residues. Germline CDR1 is MNHEY and CDR2 is SMNVEV (reference sequence). The CDR3 loop is CASSLYLGGPSHEQYF. The CDR3 region has the DNA TGTGCCAGCAGTTTATACCTCGGAGGGCCCTCCCACGAGCAGTACTTC.

The chain employs TRBV30 and TRBJ2-5; either TRBD1 or TRBD2 may fit D (5 bases each). This CDR3 is 14 amino acids long. Germline CDR1 and CDR2: GTSNPN and SVGIG (reference sequence). V was shortened by 5 bases and J by 7 bases, with 20 bases between the two germline ends. CDR3: CAWDKQEGTGTQYF. CDR3 coding DNA: TGTGCCTGGGACAAACAGGAAGGGACGGGGACCCAGTACTTC.

The V and J genes are TRBV5-1 and TRBJ2-5; 8 positions match TRBD1. The CDR3 spans 15 residues. Germline CDR1 and CDR2: SGHRS and YFSETQ. With V trimmed by 0 bases and J by 0 bases, 1 base remained unmatched. The chain's CDR3 is CASSLGTGYQETQYF. CDR3 in DNA: TGCGCCAGCAGCTTGGGGACAGGGTACCAAGAGACCCAGTACTTC.

The V gene is TRBV4-1, the J gene TRBJ2-1; 7 bases are shared with TRBD1. CDR3 length: 16 amino acids. Germline V CDR1 and CDR2: MGHRA, YSYEKL. Germline trimming cut 0 bases from V and 4 bases from J; bases unmatched to any gene: 6. The CDR3 here is CASSQDPGTEYNEQFF. The CDR3 DNA is TGCGCCAGCAGCCAAGATCCCGGGACAGAATACAATGAGCAGTTCTTC.